The 25 T cell receptor beta chains presented below share a single source sample, sequenced in a study of PD-1 blockade in classical Hodgkin lymphoma. The method was immunoSEQ multiplex PCR; TCRdb's version includes in-frame clones alone and lacks a portion of them. The data hold some 64,000 clones, with 88% observed a single time. Each patient experienced a relapse that followed autologous stem cell transplantation, and brentuximab vedotin exposure varied. The source was peripheral blood mononuclear cells (PBMCs), collected at baseline. The receptors stem from a human donor with classical Hodgkin lymphoma.

This clone was picked up a small number of times. The chain uses TRBV5-1 and TRBJ1-1; D gene unclear. CDR3 length: 13 amino acids. V was shortened by 0 bases and J by 7 bases, with 10 bases between the two germline ends. From germline, CDR1 is SGHRS and CDR2 YFSETQ. CDR3 protein: CASSLVAAVEAFF. The CDR3 nucleotides read TGCGCCAGCAGCTTGGTGGCAGCCGTTGAAGCTTTCTTT. Full variable domain (rest looked up from reference TRBV5-1 and TRBJ1-1): KAGVTQTPRYLIKTRGQQVTLSCSPISGHRSVSWYQQTPGQGLQFLFEYFSETQRNKGNFPGRFSGRQFSNSRSEMNVSTLELGDSALYLCASSLVAAVEAFFGQGTRLTVV.

V is TRBV2 and J is TRBJ1-6; possibly TRBD1 for D (5 bases). Germline V gene data show CDR1 as SNHLY and CDR2 as FYNNEI. The CDR3 consists of 16 residues. The ends were cut back, 2 bases at V and 4 bases at J, with 12 bases in the middle. CDR3 nucleotide sequence: TGTGCCAGCAGTGAAATGGGTGGACAATATAATTCACCCCTCCACTTT. Translating gives CASSEMGGQYNSPLHF.

The chain employs TRBV12-5 and TRBJ1-1; weak D call: TRBD1 (5 bases). CDR3 length: 14 amino acids. Looked up from germline, CDR1 is LGHNT and CDR2 is FRNRAP. The V gene lost 2 bases and the J gene lost 1 base, with 8 bases spanning the gap. The CDR3 DNA is TGTGCTAGTGGTTTGAGGCAGGGGAACACTGAAGCTTTCTTT. Translation: CASGLRQGNTEAFF.

The chain joins TRBV7-9 to TRBJ1-2; D is unclear. CDR3 length: 13 amino acids. The germline gives CDR1 SEHNR, CDR2 FQNEAQ (reference sequence). Trimming cost V 4 bases and J 4 bases, with 10 bases left between them. This CDR3 is CASSSGLAYGYTF. As DNA, the CDR3 is TGTGCCAGCAGCTCCGGACTGGCCTATGGCTACACCTTC.

V and J are TRBV5-1 and TRBJ1-1, with a weak D call TRBD1 (6 bases). This CDR3 is 15 amino acids long. The V and J ends lost 2 bases and 1 base respectively, with 12 bases between them. Germline lookup yields CDR1 SGHRS and CDR2 YFSETQ. CDR3 protein: CASSFRQVSNTEAFF. CDR3 sequence (DNA): TGCGCCAGCAGCTTTCGACAGGTCTCGAACACTGAAGCTTTCTTT.

DNA of the CDR3: TGTGCCAGCAGCAAAGCTACGACAGATGAAACAGATACGCAGTATTTT. Amino acids: CASSKATTDETDTQYF. This chain uses TRBV21-1 with TRBJ2-3; whether TRBD1, the table's D call, matches the DNA was not checked. TRBV21-1 is a pseudogene locus. There are 16 residues in the CDR3.

This clone has a handful of counts. This chain connects TRBV7-9 to TRBJ1-5; D is unclear. Germline CDR1 reads SEHNR; CDR2 reads FQNEAQ (reference sequence). The CDR3 runs 12 residues. Trimming took 6 bases from V and 5 from J, leaving 8 bases between them. CDR3 residues: CASSWVDQPQHF. The CDR3 DNA follows: TGTGCCAGCAGTTGGGTTGATCAGCCCCAGCATTTT.

The CDR3 bases are TGTGCCAGCAGCTTATATGGGCCTCGGGATAATTCACCCCTCCACTTT. It codes for CASSLYGPRDNSPLHF. The V call is TRBV7-6, the J call TRBJ1-6, with D hard to call. Trimming removed 2 bases at V and 5 bases at J, with 13 bases between. The CDR3 is 16 residues long. Germline V gene sequence: CDR1 SGHVS, CDR2 FNYEAQ. Together with reference TRBV7-6 and TRBJ1-6, the CDR3 gives the full variable domain: GAGVSQSPRYKVTKRGQDVALRCDPISGHVSLYWYRQALGQGPEFLTYFNYEAQQDKSGLPNDRFSAERPEGSISTLTIQRTEQRDSAMYRCASSLYGPRDNSPLHFGNGTRLTVT.

J is TRBJ1-5 and V is TRBV9; D possibly corresponds to TRBD1 (5 bases). This CDR3 is 15 amino acids long. Trimming left V 0 bases short and J 1 base short, with 8 bases between. Germline V gene data show CDR1 as SGDLS and CDR2 as YYNGEE. The CDR3 DNA follows: TGTGCCAGCAGCGTAGGGACATCGAGCAATCAGCCCCAGCATTTT. Its protein product is CASSVGTSSNQPQHF.

This clone was found once. V and J are TRBV7-2 and TRBJ1-3, with D hard to call. The CDR3 totals 17 residues. The V gene's germline CDR1 is SGHTA and CDR2 FQGNSA. Trimming removed 1 base from V and 0 bases from J, with 13 bases in between. The CDR3 nucleotides read TGTGCCAGCAGCTTAGGGTGGAGGGCCCCCTCTGGAAACACCATATATTTT. Protein: CASSLGWRAPSGNTIYF.

The table lists this clone with a count of one. The chain links TRBV7-2 to TRBJ2-7; 8 bases match TRBD1. V lost 2 bases to trimming and J lost 0 bases; unmatched junction nucleotides: 3. The CDR3 covers 15 residues. Germline V gives CDR1 SGHTA, CDR2 FQGNSA. The chain's CDR3 is CASSLWGTGSYEQYF. In DNA, the CDR3 is TGTGCCAGCAGCTTATGGGGGACAGGCTCCTACGAGCAGTACTTC.

The chain couples TRBV6-5 to TRBJ1-2, with TRBD1 matching 9 bases. Germline V CDR1 and CDR2: MNHEY, SVGAGI. Trimming took 0 bases from V and 3 from J; bases not matched to a gene: 2. This CDR3 comprises 15 residues. The CDR3 loop reads CASSYSDRGDYGYTF. The CDR3 bases are TGTGCCAGCAGTTACTCCGACAGGGGGGACTATGGCTACACCTTC.

The genes are TRBV19 and TRBJ2-2, with 10 positions matching TRBD2. V lost 5 bases to trimming and J lost 6 bases; unmatched junction nucleotides: 9. The CDR3 consists of 16 residues. Germline CDR1 is LNHDA and CDR2 is SQIVND (reference sequence). CDR3 in amino acids: CASSVPSGGFAGELFF. For the CDR3, the DNA is TGTGCCAGTAGTGTCCCTAGCGGGGGCTTCGCCGGGGAGCTGTTTTTT.

This chain uses TRBV6-6 with TRBJ2-5; 8 bases line up with TRBD2. V dropped 4 bases and J dropped 0; count of bases not matched to a gene: 1. Per germline, CDR1 MNHNY and CDR2 SVGAGI (reference sequence). The CDR3 extends over 14 amino acids. The CDR3 DNA is TGTGCCAGCAGTTTAGCGGGGAACCAAGAGACCCAGTACTTC. Translated, it gives CASSLAGNQETQYF.

V gene TRBV15 combines with J gene TRBJ1-3, with D maybe TRBD1 (6 bases). There are 18 residues in the CDR3. Per the germline V gene, CDR1 is LNHNV and CDR2 is YYDKDF (reference sequence). Trimming left V 3 bases short and J 3 bases short, with 21 bases between. CDR3 protein: CATSRDTTGMLGGNTIYF. The CDR3 DNA follows: TGTGCCACCAGCAGGGACACCACAGGGATGCTGGGTGGAAACACCATATATTTT.

V and J are TRBV10-3 and TRBJ2-3; D tentatively reads TRBD1 or TRBD2 (5 bases each). V was cut by 2 bases and J by 2 bases, with 20 bases left in between. The CDR3 sequence is 18 residues long. Germline CDR1 is ENHRY and CDR2 is SYGVKD. The CDR3 region has the DNA TGTGCCATCAGTGAGAAGATAGACTACGGGACCGTCACAGATACGCAGTATTTT. Residues: CAISEKIDYGTVTDTQYF.

The chain combines TRBV11-2 with TRBJ2-7; TRBD2 matches 12 bases. J gave up 3 bases and V 6 bases, and 3 bases lay outside the gene matches. The CDR3 is 14 residues long. Per germline, CDR1 SGHAT and CDR2 FQNNGV. The DNA for the CDR3 is TGTGCCAGCAGTCCGGGACTAGCGGGCTACGAGCAGTACTTC. It specifies CASSPGLAGYEQYF.

The chain combines TRBV11-2 with TRBJ1-5, with 11 bases identical to TRBD1. Trimming removed 1 base from V and 7 bases from J; junction bases left unmatched: 6. Germline CDR1 and CDR2: SGHAT and FQNNGV. The CDR3 is 16 amino acids. CDR3 protein: CASSLGTGGWGQPQHF. In nucleotides, the CDR3 is TGTGCCAGCAGCTTAGGGACAGGGGGCTGGGGGCAGCCCCAGCATTTT.

This clone was found once. This sequence joins TRBV5-1 and TRBJ1-2; 7 nucleotides align to TRBD1. CDR3 size: 12 residues. J was trimmed by 7 bases and V by 4 bases; bases with no gene match: 4. CDR1 is SGHRS, CDR2 YFSETQ, per germline. This CDR3 reads CASSGDRPGYTF. Written as DNA, the CDR3 is TGCGCCAGCAGCGGGGACAGACCTGGCTACACCTTC.

The J gene is TRBJ2-1, the V gene TRBV5-8; 7 nucleotides match TRBD1. This CDR3 region has 16 residues. The V and J ends lost 4 bases and 1 base, in that order; junction bases with no gene match: 8. CDR1 and CDR2 (germline): SGHTS, YDEGEE. The CDR3 region is CASSVAGTASYNEQFF. DNA for the CDR3: TGTGCCAGCAGCGTCGCCGGGACAGCTTCCTACAATGAGCAGTTCTTC.

This clone was picked up a small number of times. The chain combines TRBV6-1 with TRBJ1-2, with 7 positions matching TRBD1. CDR3 length: 14 residues. Trimming at V came to 8 bases and at J to 4 bases, leaving 10 bases not matched to a gene. The V gene's germline CDR1 is MNHNS and CDR2 SASEGT. The CDR3 sequence: CASLRQGLIYGYTF. In DNA, the CDR3 is TGTGCCAGCCTTCGACAGGGATTGATCTATGGCTACACCTTC.

V usage is TRBV19 and J usage is TRBJ1-4; TRBD1 is a possible D gene (5 bases). Germline V CDR1 and CDR2: LNHDA, SQIVND (reference sequence). The V end lost 8 bases, the J end lost 8 bases, and 18 bases lay between the germline ends. The CDR3 length is 14 residues. CDR3 nucleotide sequence: TGTGCCAGTTCACTAGGACATTACGAAGAAAAACTGTTTTTT. This gives the protein CASSLGHYEEKLFF.

This chain uses TRBV10-3 with TRBJ2-5; 7 bases map to TRBD1. CDR1 and CDR2 (germline): ENHRY, SYGVKD. With V trimmed by 3 bases and J by 5 bases, 12 bases remained unmatched. CDR3 size: 16 residues. The CDR3 loop reads CAISDHGQDWRETQYF. In nucleotides, the CDR3 is TGTGCCATCAGTGATCACGGACAGGACTGGAGGGAGACCCAGTACTTC.

The genes are TRBV7-2 and TRBJ2-5; D call uncertain. Germline V CDR1 and CDR2: SGHTA, FQGNSA. This CDR3 is 13 amino acids long. V lost 2 bases, J lost 5 bases, and 9 bases lay in between. In DNA, the CDR3 is TGTGCCAGCAGCTTATATCAGAGGGAGACCCAGTACTTC. Protein sequence: CASSLYQRETQYF.

The chain joins TRBV11-2 to TRBJ1-1, with D maybe TRBD1 (6 bases). V dropped 4 bases and J dropped 5 bases, with 20 bases sitting between them. Germline V CDR1 and CDR2: SGHAT, FQNNGV. This CDR3 comprises 16 residues. DNA for the CDR3: TGTGCCAGCAGCTCCGGGACGGTTTATCAGGGGACTGAAGCTTTCTTT. The encoded protein is CASSSGTVYQGTEAFF.